These 12 T cell receptor beta chains originate from one sample sequenced in a study of tumour-infiltrating T cells in Burkitt lymphoma. Profiled with immunoSEQ multiplex PCR; TCRdb holds only in-frame clones, not every one. The table shows 2,500 to 3,000 clones, with about 77% occurring only once. Sequenced material: tumor tissue. The receptors shown here come from a human donor with diffuse large B-cell lymphoma.

V is TRBV4-1 and J is TRBJ2-5, with D perhaps TRBD1 or TRBD2 (5 bases each). Trimming removed 1 base from V and 4 bases from J, with 7 bases in between. CDR1 MGHRA and CDR2 YSYEKL come from the germline V gene. CDR3 length equals 13 residues. CDR3 region: CASSQVGVETQYF. The CDR3 bases are TGCGCCAGCAGCCAAGTGGGGGTAGAGACCCAGTACTTC.

In this sample, this clone turned up once. The chain links TRBV28 to TRBJ2-7; a weak D match, TRBD1 (6 bases). CDR1 MDHEN and CDR2 SYDVKM come from the germline V gene. With 5 bases removed from V and 4 bases from J, the gap between germline ends came to 12 bases. The CDR3 is 13 residues long. CDR3 nucleotide sequence: TGTGCCAGCAGTAGCAGGGGTTTTTACGAGCAGTACTTC. Its protein is CASSSRGFYEQYF.

As regards this clone: Other DNA sequences from this sample encode an identical CDR3 as well. The rearrangement uses TRBV5-1 and TRBJ2-2, with TRBD1 matching 7 bases. This CDR3 is 14 amino acids long. Losses at the gene ends were 3 bases for V and 3 bases for J; bases not matched to a gene: 2. Germline V gene data show CDR1 as SGHRS and CDR2 as YFSETQ. The CDR3 spells CASSWDRDTGELFF. CDR3 nucleotides: TGCGCCAGCAGCTGGGACAGAGACACCGGGGAGCTGTTTTTT.

This clone is large (0.1 to 1%) by share. The chain has TRBV4-1 and TRBJ2-1; TRBD2 might be the D (6 bases). The CDR3 contains 16 residues. CDR1 and CDR2 (germline): MGHRA, YSYEKL. Trimming took off 6 bases at V and 1 base at J, with 16 bases between the two ends. The CDR3 reads CASSRGAGRSYNEQFF. CDR3 DNA sequence: TGCGCCAGCAGTCGAGGGGCGGGACGGTCCTACAATGAGCAGTTCTTC.

The gene calls are TRBV9 and TRBJ1-1; 7 bases line up with TRBD1. Trimming cost V 0 bases and J 1 base; bases outside gene matches: 0. This CDR3 region has 14 residues. Germline V CDR1 and CDR2: SGDLS, YYNGEE. CDR3 DNA sequence: TGTGCCAGCAGCGTAGGGACAGGGAACACTGAAGCTTTCTTT. The encoded protein is CASSVGTGNTEAFF.

The V gene is TRBV29-1, the J gene TRBJ2-3, with D uncertain. Germline V gene data show CDR1 as SQVTM and CDR2 as ANQGSEA. The CDR3 contains 12 residues. The germline V and J ends were trimmed by 6 bases and 5 bases, with 12 bases remaining between them. The CDR3 nucleotides are TGCAGCGTGCCAGACACAAGAGATACGCAGTATTTT. Amino acid sequence: CSVPDTRDTQYF.

The genes are TRBV18 and TRBJ2-7, with 7 bases identical to TRBD1. J lost 4 bases, V lost 5 bases, and 2 bases had no gene match. Germline loops: CDR1 KGHSH, CDR2 LQKENI. The CDR3 consists of 12 residues. DNA of the CDR3: TGTGCCAGCTCATCGACAGGGTACGAGCAGTACTTC. Amino acids: CASSSTGYEQYF. Drawing the rest from reference TRBV18 and TRBJ2-7, the complete variable domain is NAGVMQNPRHLVRRRGQEARLRCSPMKGHSHVYWYRQLPEEGLKFMVYLQKENIIDESGMPKERFSAEFPKEGPSILRIQQVVRGDSAAYFCASSSTGYEQYFGPGTRLTVT.

This clone occurred once. This sequence joins TRBV14 and TRBJ2-7, with D unresolved. V gave up 5 bases and J gave up 7 bases, with 15 bases separating them. CDR1 and CDR2 from the germline V gene are SGHDN and FVKESK. The CDR3 is made up of 13 amino acids. The CDR3 is CASSFRNSLEQYF. CDR3 nucleotide sequence: TGTGCCAGCAGCTTTCGGAACTCACTAGAGCAGTACTTC.

The rearrangement joins TRBV4-3 to TRBJ1-2; 7 bases match TRBD1. CDR3 length: 17 residues. The germline CDR1 and CDR2 sequences are LGHNA and YSLEER. The V segment lost 0 bases and the J segment 4 bases; nucleotides outside the gene matches: 11. CDR3 loop: CASSQDLPPGGFYGYTF. CDR3 sequence (DNA): TGCGCCAGCAGCCAAGATCTCCCCCCAGGGGGATTCTATGGCTACACCTTC.

The V gene is TRBV27, the J gene TRBJ2-1, with D tentatively TRBD1 or TRBD2 (6 bases each). The CDR3 covers 14 residues. V dropped 9 bases and J dropped 0 bases, with 12 bases sitting between them. The germline V gene has CDR1 MNHEY and CDR2 SMNVEV (reference sequence). The chain's CDR3 is CASNEGGSYNEQFF. Here the CDR3 DNA reads TGTGCCAGTAATGAGGGGGGCTCCTACAATGAGCAGTTCTTC.

The chain has TRBV29-1 and TRBJ1-6, with D possibly matching TRBD1 (5 bases). Trimming shortened V by 6 bases and J by 9 bases, and 15 bases separated the two germline ends. The germline gives CDR1 SQVTM, CDR2 ANQGSEA. This CDR3 has 13 amino acids. The CDR3 loop is CSVSQAQGSPLHF. CDR3 in DNA: TGCAGCGTCTCCCAGGCCCAGGGTTCACCCCTCCACTTT. The full variable domain, its missing parts supplied by reference TRBV29-1 and TRBJ1-6, is SAVISQKPSRDICQRGTSLTIQCQVDSQVTMMFWYRQQPGQSLTLIATANQGSEATYESGFVIDKFPISRPNLTFSTLTVSNMSPEDSSIYLCSVSQAQGSPLHFGNGTRLTVT.

This clone has only one observation. This chain joins TRBV7-5 and TRBJ1-2; the table's D call of TRBD1 was not tested on the DNA. TRBV7-5 is designated a pseudogene. The CDR3 runs to 16 residues. The CDR3 spells CVRSFRDRGLLNGYTF. In nucleotides, the CDR3 is TGTGTCAGAAGCTTCCGGGACAGGGGTCTCCTCAATGGCTACACCTTC.